This T cell receptor (beta chain) stems from a study of response to subunit inactivated influenza vaccine. Study-level points and caveats: The authors suggested that few new T cells are recruited per seasonal influenza vaccination.

The V gene's germline CDR1 is SGHRS and CDR2 YFSETQ. Trimming stripped 3 bases from V and 1 base from J, with 13 bases between. The CDR3 extends over 15 amino acids. TCRdb ran MiXCR on the RT-PCR reads and lists one entry per CDR3 protein. This table has 860,000 or so distinct CDR3 sequences, 20% to 25% appearing once. This clonotype has a handful of counts. Its matching antigen is unknown. The chain recombines TRBV5-1 with TRBJ2-5; possibly TRBD2 for D (5 bases). Sequenced material: PBMCs from blood, taken 4 to 6 days after vaccination. The receptor was derived from a man in his fifties who received an inactivated influenza vaccine. CDR3 in amino acids: CASSYQKAAQETQYF. In nucleotides, the CDR3 is TGCGCCAGCAGCTATCAAAAAGCGGCCCAAGAGACCCAGTACTTC.